A single sample gave rise to the 31 T cell receptor beta chains below, sequenced in a study of early T cells in non-severe SARS-CoV-2 infection (dated by TCRdb to the early 2020s). Receptor libraries were prepared by 5' RACE. The data were produced on a NextSeq 500. TCRdb reprocessing: public reads trimmed at Q25 with fastp, clones called with MiXCR, in-frame beta chains kept. Entries are consolidated by CDR3 protein sequence, retaining the most common genes and DNA. A total of about 29,000 distinct CDR3 sequences appear in this sample, 5% to 6.5% of them only once. About 0.9% of the sample rests with the top ten. The sequenced sample consisted of whole blood. All receptors come from an adult who was a healthcare worker with PCR-confirmed SARS-CoV-2 infection or an uninfected control (not recorded which).

This clonotype was found a few times. The rearrangement joins TRBV27 to TRBJ2-3; 9 bases fit TRBD1. V lost 3 bases and J lost 0; bases outside the gene matches: 7. CDR3 length equals 17 residues. Looked up from germline, CDR1 is MNHEY and CDR2 is SMNVEV (reference sequence). The CDR3 sequence is CASSFYGDRDSTDTQYF. Written as DNA, the CDR3 is TGTGCCAGCAGTTTCTACGGGGACAGGGATAGCACAGATACGCAGTATTTT.

The chain links TRBV5-1 to TRBJ2-3; no reliable D call. V was shortened by 4 bases and J by 0 bases, with 9 bases between the two germline ends. From germline, CDR1 is SGHRS and CDR2 YFSETQ. The CDR3 has 14 amino acids. The CDR3: CASSVDESTDTQYF. The CDR3 DNA reads as TGCGCCAGCAGCGTAGACGAGAGCACAGATACGCAGTATTTT.

This clonotype was seen repeatedly, ten times or more. The V call is TRBV5-1, the J call TRBJ2-4, with 9 bases that match TRBD1. The CDR3 sequence is 15 residues long. V gave up 4 bases and J gave up 7 bases; unmatched junction bases: 9. From germline, CDR1 is SGHRS and CDR2 YFSETQ. CDR3 coding DNA: TGCGCCAGCAGCACGGGGGACAGGGCGGATAACATTCAGTACTTC. The encoded protein is CASSTGDRADNIQYF.

This clonotype has at least ten counts. The chain couples TRBV11-2 to TRBJ2-5; D remains ambiguous. Between the trimmed V and J ends, which lost 1 base and 6 bases, there was a span of 9 bases. CDR1 SGHAT and CDR2 FQNNGV come from the germline V gene. The CDR3 totals 13 residues. CDR3 residues: CASSLGQAKTQYF. CDR3 in DNA: TGTGCCAGCAGCTTAGGCCAGGCGAAGACCCAGTACTTC.

This clonotype has a handful of counts. The chain is built from TRBV7-9 and TRBJ2-3; the D gene is possibly TRBD2 (7 bases). Germline V CDR1 and CDR2: SEHNR, FQNEAQ (reference sequence). The CDR3 contains 14 residues. Trimming stripped 3 bases from V and 4 bases from J, with 11 bases between. CDR3 in DNA: TGTGCCAGCAGCTTGGCGGGGGCCGCAGATACGCAGTATTTT. It is translated as CASSLAGAADTQYF.

Ten or more counts support this clonotype. CDR3 sequence: CASSPVGVLDGYTF. CDR3 nucleotides: TGTGCCAGCTCACCCGTGGGGGTTTTGGATGGCTACACCTTC. This chain joins TRBV18 and TRBJ1-2, with D maybe TRBD1 (5 bases). V lost 3 bases and J 6 bases, leaving 14 bases between the germline ends. The CDR3 has 14 amino acids. Germline lookup yields CDR1 KGHSH and CDR2 LQKENI.

This clonotype was counted at least ten times. The chain joins TRBV6-6 to TRBJ2-7; TRBD1 is a possible D gene (5 bases). This CDR3 has 14 residues. Germline values: CDR1 MNHNY, CDR2 SVGAGI (reference sequence). The V and J ends lost 6 bases and 2 bases respectively, with 14 bases between them. CDR3 DNA: TGTGCCAGCAGGGCCCTGGGCAGGGCCTACGAGCAGTACTTC. The encoded protein is CASRALGRAYEQYF.

This clonotype is categorized as medium-sized (0.01 to 0.1%). V gene TRBV7-2 combines with J gene TRBJ2-1; 8 bases are a match to TRBD2. Germline lookup yields CDR1 SGHTA and CDR2 FQGNSA. The CDR3 covers 15 residues. After removal of 5 bases from V and 7 bases from J, the junction contained 10 bases not matched to a gene. The CDR3 sequence is CASSPRAGGFNEQFF. The CDR3 nucleotides are TGTGCCAGCAGCCCGCGGGCGGGGGGCTTTAATGAGCAGTTCTTC.

This clonotype was recorded many times. V is TRBV12-5 and J is TRBJ1-3; D not resolved. Per the germline V gene, CDR1 is LGHNT and CDR2 is FRNRAP. The CDR3 loop spans 17 amino acids. Trimming removed 2 bases from V and 0 bases from J, with 14 bases in between. The CDR3 bases are TGTGCTAGTGGTTTGCTATACAGTCTACTCTCTGGAAACACCATATATTTT. This gives the protein CASGLLYSLLSGNTIYF.

There are many counts of this clonotype. The V and J genes are TRBV28 and TRBJ1-2, with TRBD1 identical over 9 bases. The V gene's germline CDR1 is MDHEN and CDR2 SYDVKM. The V gene end was trimmed by 3 bases and the J gene end by 1 base; junction bases not matched to a gene: 6. This CDR3 has 16 amino acids. The CDR3 bases are TGTGCCAGCAGTTTCCCCGGGGACAGGGATAACTATGGCTACACCTTC. Amino acids: CASSFPGDRDNYGYTF.

The genes are TRBV7-9 and TRBJ2-3, with 7 positions matching TRBD2. Germline V CDR1 and CDR2: SEHNR, FQNEAQ (reference sequence). J lost 4 bases, V lost 2 bases, and 3 bases had no gene match. This CDR3 has 14 residues. In nucleotides, the CDR3 is TGTGCCAGCAGCTTAAAGCGGGGCCCAGATACGCAGTATTTT. Residues: CASSLKRGPDTQYF.

This clonotype was recorded many times. This chain uses TRBV18 with TRBJ1-5, with D uncertain. Germline V gene lookup returns CDR1 KGHSH and CDR2 LQKENI. The V and J ends lost 0 bases and 2 bases respectively, with 2 bases between them. This CDR3 has 13 amino acids. CDR3 in amino acids: CASSPPGNQPQHF. For the CDR3, the DNA is TGTGCCAGCTCACCACCGGGCAATCAGCCCCAGCATTTT.

This clonotype was picked up many times. The chain joins TRBV6-5 to TRBJ2-7, with D unclear. From germline, CDR1 is MNHEY and CDR2 SVGAGI. The CDR3 length is 13 residues. V was cut by 6 bases and J by 3 bases, with 12 bases left in between. This chain's CDR3 is CASSIGQFYEQYF. The CDR3 nucleotides are TGTGCCAGCAGCATCGGGCAGTTCTACGAGCAGTACTTC.

This clonotype was recorded many times. The gene calls are TRBV10-2 and TRBJ1-2, with D perhaps matching TRBD1 (5 bases). Trimming removed 6 bases at V and 3 bases at J, with 8 bases between. Germline loops: CDR1 WSHSY, CDR2 SAAADI. The CDR3 contains 12 residues. The CDR3 reads CASRRDDYGYTF. The DNA for the CDR3 is TGCGCCAGCAGGAGGGACGACTATGGCTACACCTTC.

This clonotype has ten or more counts. The chain links TRBV20-1 to TRBJ2-3; D not resolved. This CDR3 contains 15 residues. V was clipped by 0 bases and J by 4 bases, with 14 bases between them. Germline values: CDR1 DFQATT, CDR2 SNEGSKA (reference sequence). For the CDR3, the DNA is TGCAGTGCTAGAGATGGCGGAAGACGTGCAGATACGCAGTATTTT. This codes for CSARDGGRRADTQYF.

This clonotype was observed a few times. The gene calls are TRBV19 and TRBJ2-2; 9 positions match TRBD1. Germline CDR1 is LNHDA and CDR2 is SQIVND (reference sequence). The CDR3 contains 16 residues. Trimming cost V 4 bases and J 4 bases; bases outside gene matches: 7. The CDR3 nucleotides are TGTGCCAGTAGTACTACAGGGGGCTCTGGCACCGGGGAGCTGTTTTTT. Translation: CASSTTGGSGTGELFF.

Only a few counts were recorded for this clonotype. The V and J genes are TRBV20-1 and TRBJ2-1; TRBD2 might be the D (6 bases). This CDR3 region has 13 residues. Germline CDR1 and CDR2: DFQATT and SNEGSKA (reference sequence). V was clipped by 6 bases and J by 0 bases, with 9 bases between them. CDR3: CSAGRGSYNEQFF. CDR3 DNA sequence: TGCAGTGCCGGGCGGGGCTCCTACAATGAGCAGTTCTTC.

The chain has TRBV7-2 and TRBJ1-1, with a tentative D call TRBD1 (6 bases). The CDR3 extends over 13 amino acids. Trimming removed 4 bases from V and 4 bases from J, with 10 bases in between. Germline-derived CDR1 and CDR2 are SGHTA and FQGNSA. CDR3 sequence: CASSYREATEAFF. The CDR3 DNA is TGTGCCAGCAGCTACAGGGAGGCCACTGAAGCTTTCTTT. Variable domain in full (rest from reference TRBV7-2 and TRBJ1-1): GAGVSQSPSNKVTEKGKDVELRCDPISGHTALYWYRQSLGQGLEFLIYFQGNSAPDKSGLPSDRFSAERTGGSVSTLTIQRTQQEDSAVYLCASSYREATEAFFGQGTRLTVV.

Many counts were recorded for this clonotype. This chain uses TRBV20-1 with TRBJ2-7; D call uncertain. Trimming took 2 bases from V and 0 from J, leaving 11 bases between them. Germline-derived CDR1 and CDR2 are DFQATT and SNEGSKA (reference sequence). This CDR3 is built from 14 residues. The CDR3: CSARLTTSSYEQYF. In DNA form, the CDR3 reads TGCAGTGCTAGACTCACCACCAGCTCCTACGAGCAGTACTTC.

Comment on this clonotype: A read error is possible here, since a much larger clone lies one base away. This CDR3 is missing its conserved last phenylalanine or tryptophan, likely due to a read error. The chain links TRBV10-1 to TRBJ2-5; no reliable D call. CDR1 WNHNN and CDR2 SYGVQD come from the germline V gene (reference sequence). The V end lost 3 bases, the J end lost 5 bases, and 10 bases lay between the germline ends. This CDR3 is 13 amino acids long. The CDR3 nucleotides are TGCGCCAGCAGTGACAGTGGGATGGAGACCCAGTACTCC. Its protein is CASSDSGMETQYS.

The genes are TRBV3-1 and TRBJ2-2, with TRBD2 identical over 10 bases. Trimming took 1 base from V and 3 from J; bases not matched to a gene: 8. The CDR3 length is 18 residues. Germline V CDR1 and CDR2: LGHDT, YNNKEL (reference sequence). The CDR3 reads CASSQVASGRRYTGELFF. In DNA form, the CDR3 reads TGTGCCAGCAGCCAAGTAGCTAGCGGGAGAAGGTACACCGGGGAGCTGTTTTTT.

This clonotype was picked up a small number of times. The chain recombines TRBV11-2 with TRBJ2-3, with TRBD2 matching 13 bases. This CDR3 region has 19 residues. Germline assignment: CDR1 SGHAT and CDR2 FQNNGV. With 2 bases clipped from V and 4 bases from J, the junction kept 12 bases outside the gene matches. As DNA, the CDR3 is TGTGCCAGCAGCTTATATTCCAGGACTAGCGGGGGAGCAGCAGATACGCAGTATTTT. This translates into CASSLYSRTSGGAADTQYF.

The chain uses TRBV6-2 or TRBV6-3 and TRBJ1-2, with 7 bases identical to TRBD1. Germline V gene lookup returns CDR1 MNHEY and CDR2 SVGEGT. CDR3 size: 13 residues. The V segment lost 6 bases and the J segment 4 bases; nucleotides outside the gene matches: 5. The CDR3 is CASSPQGGYGYTF. CDR3 DNA sequence: TGTGCCAGCAGCCCCCAGGGGGGCTATGGCTACACCTTC.

This clonotype occurred many times. The chain employs TRBV30 and TRBJ2-7; TRBD2 aligns across 14 bases. The germline V gene has CDR1 GTSNPN and CDR2 SVGIG (reference sequence). The J segment lost 5 bases and the V segment lost 3 bases, leaving 6 bases of the junction unmatched. The CDR3 runs to 15 residues. The chain's CDR3 is CAWSEGTSGSNEQYF. The CDR3 DNA reads as TGTGCCTGGAGCGAAGGGACTAGCGGGAGCAACGAGCAGTACTTC.

This clonotype was seen more than once but under ten times. The DNA for the CDR3 is TGTGCCAGTAACCCTGACTCTCGGAACACTGAAGCTTTCTTT. Amino acid sequence: CASNPDSRNTEAFF. This chain uses TRBV19 with TRBJ1-1; D unclear. The germline V and J ends were trimmed by 7 bases and 1 base, with 13 bases remaining between them. CDR1 and CDR2 (germline): LNHDA, SQIVND (reference sequence). The CDR3 loop spans 14 amino acids.

Comment on this clonotype: A much larger clone differs by one base, so this may be a read error. The chain uses TRBV20-1 and TRBJ2-7; perhaps TRBD1 as D (6 bases). The J call may be wrong; the DNA end is better matched by TRBJ2-1. CDR1 and CDR2 from the germline V gene are DFQATT and SNEGSKA (reference sequence). This CDR3 has 13 residues. CDR3 loop: CSASRDTTYEQFF. The DNA for the CDR3 is TGCAGTGCCTCCCGGGACACGACCTACGAGCAGTTCTTC.

This clonotype is judged medium-sized. J is TRBJ1-4 and V is TRBV2; 7 positions agree with TRBD1. Germline assignment: CDR1 SNHLY and CDR2 FYNNEI. The CDR3 consists of 15 residues. Trimming removed 2 bases from V and 8 bases from J; junction bases left unmatched: 8. Here the CDR3 reads CASSETGTVGEKLFF. The CDR3 DNA sequence: TGTGCCAGCAGTGAAACCGGGACAGTCGGCGAAAAACTGTTTTTT.

This clonotype was found many times. This rearrangement joins TRBV7-6 to TRBJ1-1; D not resolved. The V and J ends lost 5 bases and 0 bases respectively, with 13 bases between them. This CDR3 spans 15 amino acids. CDR1 and CDR2 from the germline V gene are SGHVS and FNYEAQ. CDR3 sequence reads: CASSPPGIMNTEAFF. The CDR3 DNA follows: TGTGCCAGCAGCCCCCCCGGGATAATGAACACTGAAGCTTTCTTT.

This clonotype was counted many times. The chain recombines TRBV20-1 with TRBJ1-6; D is ambiguous. Germline V lookup: CDR1 DFQATT, CDR2 SNEGSKA (reference sequence). V shed 3 bases and J shed 10 bases, with 10 bases lying between them. The CDR3 loop spans 12 amino acids. CDR3 region: CSASMAQSPLHF. DNA of the CDR3: TGCAGTGCTAGTATGGCTCAATCACCCCTCCACTTT.

This clonotype was seen at least ten times. The chain couples TRBV28 to TRBJ2-5; perhaps D is TRBD1 or TRBD2 (5 bases each). V was cut by 2 bases and J by 4 bases, with 8 bases left in between. The CDR3 has 13 amino acids. CDR1 and CDR2 from the germline V gene are MDHEN and SYDVKM. DNA for the CDR3: TGTGCCAGCAGTTTAACTGGGGGAGAGACCCAGTACTTC. Encoded protein: CASSLTGGETQYF.

This clonotype was recorded at least ten times. The chain joins TRBV28 to TRBJ2-5; the match to TRBD2 covers 11 bases. This CDR3 has 15 amino acids. Trimming cost V 6 bases and J 1 base; bases outside gene matches: 4. CDR1 and CDR2 (germline): MDHEN, SYDVKM. This chain's CDR3 is CASSRLAGSQETQYF. In DNA, the CDR3 is TGTGCCAGCAGCCGACTAGCGGGGAGCCAAGAGACCCAGTACTTC.